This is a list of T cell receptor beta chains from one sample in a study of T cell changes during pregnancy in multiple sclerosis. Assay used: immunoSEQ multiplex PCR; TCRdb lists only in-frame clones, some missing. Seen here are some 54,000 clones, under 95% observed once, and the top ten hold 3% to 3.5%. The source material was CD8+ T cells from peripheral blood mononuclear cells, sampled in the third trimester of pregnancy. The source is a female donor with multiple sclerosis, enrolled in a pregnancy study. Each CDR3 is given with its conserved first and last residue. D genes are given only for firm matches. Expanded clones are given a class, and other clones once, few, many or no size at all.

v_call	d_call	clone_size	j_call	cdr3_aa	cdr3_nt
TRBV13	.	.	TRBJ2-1	CASSSEAARSYNEQFF	TGTGCCAGCAGCTCAGAAGCGGCCCGCTCCTACAATGAGCAGTTCTTC
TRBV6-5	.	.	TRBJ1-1	CASSYSFSGWKAFF	TGTGCCAGCAGTTACTCGTTTTCGGGGTGGAAAGCTTTCTTT
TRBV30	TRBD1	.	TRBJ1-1	CAWSIVDRADTEAFF	TGTGCCTGGAGTATTGTGGACAGGGCGGACACTGAAGCTTTCTTT
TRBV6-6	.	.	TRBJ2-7	CASSYSTGPLSYEQYF	TGTGCCAGCAGTTACTCGACAGGACCTCTCTCCTACGAGCAGTACTTC
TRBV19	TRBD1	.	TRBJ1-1	CASREEQGPYTEAFF	TGTGCCAGTAGAGAAGAACAGGGGCCTTACACTGAAGCTTTCTTT
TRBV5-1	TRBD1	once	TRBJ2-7	CASSLVGGTGTYEQYF	TGCGCCAGCAGCTTGGTAGGTGGGACAGGGACCTACGAGCAGTACTTC
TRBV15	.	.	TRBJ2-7	CATSRFSDGGSYEQYF	TGTGCCACCAGCAGGTTCTCCGACGGAGGATCATACGAGCAGTACTTC
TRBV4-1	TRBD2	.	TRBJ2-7	CASSQKGGDEQYF	TGCGCCAGCAGTCAAAAGGGAGGGGACGAGCAGTACTTC
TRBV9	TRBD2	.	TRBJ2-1	CASSVAGTSYYNEQFF	TGTGCCAGCAGCGTGGCCGGGACTAGCTACTACAATGAGCAGTTCTTC
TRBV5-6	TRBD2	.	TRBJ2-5	CASSLLAVETQYF	TGTGCCAGCAGCTTGCTAGCGGTCGAGACCCAGTACTTC
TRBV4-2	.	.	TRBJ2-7	CASSQPGDSYEQYF	TGTGCCAGCAGCCAACCAGGGGACTCCTACGAGCAGTACTTC
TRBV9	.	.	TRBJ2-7	CASSPLRGGGDYEQYF	TGTGCCAGCAGCCCCCTCCGGGGAGGGGGAGACTACGAGCAGTACTTC
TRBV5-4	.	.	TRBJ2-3	CASSPGGPSTDTQYF	TGTGCCAGCAGCCCCGGTGGGCCTAGCACAGATACGCAGTATTTT
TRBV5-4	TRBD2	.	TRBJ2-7	CASSFDPGLPLNEQYF	TGTGCCAGCAGCTTTGATCCGGGACTACCCCTTAACGAGCAGTACTTC
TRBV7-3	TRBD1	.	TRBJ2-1	CASSQTGGASDEQFF	TGTGCCAGCAGCCAGACAGGGGGCGCATCCGATGAGCAGTTCTTC
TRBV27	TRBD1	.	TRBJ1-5	CASSLSGTGGYQPQHF	TGTGCCAGCAGTTTGTCCGGGACAGGGGGGTATCAGCCCCAGCATTTT
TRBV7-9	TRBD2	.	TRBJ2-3	CASSGRDLAADTQYF	TGTGCCAGCAGCGGCCGGGACCTAGCGGCCGATACGCAGTATTTT
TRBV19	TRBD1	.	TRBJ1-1	CASSTGTGGLNTEAFF	TGTGCCAGTAGTACCGGGACAGGGGGCTTGAACACTGAAGCTTTCTTT
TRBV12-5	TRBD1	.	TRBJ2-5	CASGLKRGRGQETQYF	TGTGCTAGTGGTTTGAAAAGGGGGCGCGGGCAAGAGACCCAGTACTTC
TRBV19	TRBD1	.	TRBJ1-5	CASTPGTVSNQPQHF	TGTGCCAGTACCCCAGGGACAGTTAGCAATCAGCCCCAGCATTTT
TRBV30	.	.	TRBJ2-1	CAWGSGNEQFF	TGTGCCTGGGGGTCGGGCAATGAGCAGTTCTTC
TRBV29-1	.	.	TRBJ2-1	CSVEGLTYNEQFF	TGCAGCGTTGAAGGACTGACTTACAATGAGCAGTTCTTC
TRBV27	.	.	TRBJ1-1	CASCPGDIYTEAFF	TGTGCCAGCTGTCCGGGAGACATCTACACTGAAGCTTTCTTT
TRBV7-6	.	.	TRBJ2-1	CASSLGRSEQFF	TGTGCCAGCAGCCTAGGGCGGAGTGAGCAGTTCTTC
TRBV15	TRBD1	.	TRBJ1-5	CATSRDRGLGQPQHF	TGTGCCACCAGTAGGGACAGGGGACTCGGTCAGCCCCAGCATTTT
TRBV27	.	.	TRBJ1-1	CASSWNGGTEAFF	TGTGCCAGCAGCTGGAACGGGGGCACTGAAGCTTTCTTT
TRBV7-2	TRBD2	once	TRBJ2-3	CASSSILAASTDTQYF	TGTGCCAGCAGCTCGATACTAGCGGCTAGCACAGATACGCAGTATTTT
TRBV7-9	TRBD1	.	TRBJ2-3	CASSLGQPTDTQYF	TGTGCCAGCAGCTTGGGACAGCCCACAGATACGCAGTATTTT
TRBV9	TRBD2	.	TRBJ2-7	CASSVVAGTYEQYF	TGTGCCAGCAGCGTTGTAGCGGGTACCTACGAGCAGTACTTC
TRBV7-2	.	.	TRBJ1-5	CASSLEDSFYQPQHF	TGTGCCAGCAGCTTAGAGGACAGTTTTTATCAGCCCCAGCATTTT
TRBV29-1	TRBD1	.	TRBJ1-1	CSVEDPGTGEFAEAFF	TGCAGCGTTGAAGACCCCGGGACAGGGGAATTCGCTGAAGCTTTCTTT
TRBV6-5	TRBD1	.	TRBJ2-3	CASSLTGDRSDTQYF	TGTGCCAGCAGTTTAACAGGGGATCGTTCAGATACGCAGTATTTT
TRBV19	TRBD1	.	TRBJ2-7	CASSIGTGGEYEQYF	TGTGCCAGTAGTATCGGGACAGGGGGCGAGTACGAGCAGTACTTC
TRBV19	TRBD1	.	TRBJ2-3	CASSKTGGTADTQYF	TGTGCCAGTAGTAAGACAGGGGGCACAGCAGATACGCAGTATTTT
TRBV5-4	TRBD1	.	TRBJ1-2	CASSVTGTYGYTF	TGTGCCAGCAGCGTGACAGGGACCTATGGCTACACCTTC